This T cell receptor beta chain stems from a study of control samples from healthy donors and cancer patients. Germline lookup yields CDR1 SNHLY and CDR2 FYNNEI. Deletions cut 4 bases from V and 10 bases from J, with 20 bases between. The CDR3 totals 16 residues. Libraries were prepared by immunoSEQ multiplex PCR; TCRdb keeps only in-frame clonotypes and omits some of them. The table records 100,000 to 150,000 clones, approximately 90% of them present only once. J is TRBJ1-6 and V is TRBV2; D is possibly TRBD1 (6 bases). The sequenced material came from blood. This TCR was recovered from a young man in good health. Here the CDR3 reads CASSGGSDRFFSPLHF. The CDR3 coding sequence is TGTGCCAGCAGTGGGGGGTCTGACAGGTTTTTCTCACCCCTCCACTTT.